These T cell receptor beta chains were read from a single sample in a study of shared clonotypes between healthy human individuals. Assay: immunoSEQ multiplex PCR; the TCRdb copy retains only in-frame clones and omits some. The data hold 2 million to 2.5 million clones, with approximately 93% observed a single time. Sequencing used naive CD4+ T cells from PBMCs. These receptors were obtained from a man younger than 35 in good health. Some clones in this sample may be carry-over from other donors' samples. The CDR3 runs from the conserved cysteine through the conserved F or W. The D gene is left open where the match is weak. Where a row states a size, it is once, few, many or the class of an expanded clone; other rows omit it.

clone_size	j_call	d_call	v_call	cdr3_aa	cdr3_nt
.	TRBJ2-1	.	TRBV5-1	CASSLLLVDEQFF	TGCGCCAGCAGCTTGCTTCTGGTTGATGAGCAGTTCTTC
.	TRBJ2-7	.	TRBV29-1	CSVEALGNSYEQYF	TGCAGCGTTGAGGCCTTGGGAAACTCCTACGAGCAGTACTTC
.	TRBJ2-1	TRBD2	TRBV19	CASSRYAGGPYEQFF	TGTGCCAGTAGTAGGTATGCGGGAGGGCCGTATGAGCAGTTCTTC
.	TRBJ2-7	TRBD2	TRBV4-3	CASSQSSGSYEQYF	TGCGCCAGCAGCCAATCTAGCGGCTCCTACGAGCAGTACTTC
once	TRBJ1-5	.	TRBV28	CASSLAYGSYSNQPQHF	TGTGCCAGCAGTTTGGCTTACGGGAGCTATAGCAATCAGCCCCAGCATTTT
few	TRBJ1-5	.	TRBV2	CASSERGSQPQHF	TGTGCCAGCAGTGAACGAGGGAGCCAGCCCCAGCATTTT
.	TRBJ2-5	.	TRBV25-1	CASTHPPPEETQYF	TGTGCCAGCACTCACCCTCCCCCCGAAGAGACCCAGTACTTC
.	TRBJ2-2	TRBD2	TRBV28	CASSSGTSGRNTGELFF	TGTGCCAGCAGTTCAGGGACTAGCGGGAGGAACACCGGGGAGCTGTTTTTT
.	TRBJ2-7	.	TRBV28	CASSFQTRWEQYF	TGTGCCAGCAGTTTTCAGACCCGTTGGGAGCAGTACTTC
.	TRBJ1-1	.	TRBV7-2	CASSLARGLGTEAFF	TGTGCCAGCAGCTTAGCGCGGGGGCTCGGCACTGAAGCTTTCTTT
.	TRBJ2-5	.	TRBV28	CASSSGPVGTQYF	TGTGCCAGCAGTTCAGGACCCGTAGGGACCCAGTACTTC
few	TRBJ1-1	TRBD1	TRBV6-5	CASSYSDRGNTEAFF	TGTGCCAGCAGTTACTCGGACAGGGGGAACACTGAAGCTTTCTTT
.	TRBJ2-5	.	TRBV29-1	CSVWGGAEQETQYF	TGCAGCGTTTGGGGGGGGGCGGAACAAGAGACCCAGTACTTC
.	TRBJ2-5	TRBD2	TRBV30	CAWATGPGMGGRWETQYF	TGTGCCTGGGCCACCGGGCCCGGTATGGGCGGGAGGTGGGAGACCCAGTACTTC
.	TRBJ2-7	.	TRBV2	CASKARSNYYEQYF	TGTGCCAGCAAGGCACGTTCGAATTACTACGAGCAGTACTTC
once	TRBJ2-1	.	TRBV29-1	CSAVGTKQFF	TGCAGCGCCGTGGGGACAAAGCAGTTCTTC
.	TRBJ1-5	TRBD1	TRBV19	CASSIDRTGQQPQHF	TGTGCCAGTAGTATAGATCGGACAGGGCAGCAGCCCCAGCATTTT
.	TRBJ2-2	.	TRBV28	CASSLGPSIPGELFF	TGTGCCAGCAGTTTAGGCCCTAGCATCCCCGGGGAGCTGTTTTTT
.	TRBJ1-2	.	TRBV20-1	CSASGGGQAF	TGCAGTGCTTCTGGGGGAGGCCAGGCCTTC
.	TRBJ2-7	TRBD2	TRBV2	CASSVRGGSGF	TGTGCCAGCAGCGTGCGGGGCGGGAGCGGTTTC
.	TRBJ2-7	.	TRBV6-1	CASSEARAYPYEQYF	TGTGCCAGCAGTGAAGCGCGGGCGTACCCCTACGAGCAGTACTTC
.	TRBJ2-4	.	TRBV5-1	CASSPGLLAKNIQYF	TGCGCCAGCTCTCCGGGGCTTTTAGCCAAAAACATTCAGTACTTC
few	TRBJ1-1	TRBD1	TRBV5-1	CASSGPGQLYTEAFF	TGCGCCAGCAGCGGACCGGGACAGTTATACACTGAAGCTTTCTTT
.	TRBJ2-2	.	TRBV15	CATSRERVGGLYTGELFF	TGTGCCACCAGCAGAGAACGGGTAGGGGGACTCTACACCGGGGAGCTGTTTTTT
.	TRBJ1-1	.	TRBV7-9	CASSLERETEAFF	TGTGCCAGCAGCTTAGAAAGGGAAACTGAAGCTTTCTTT
.	TRBJ1-2	.	TRBV6-1	CASSEHRFYGYTF	TGTGCCAGCAGTGAACACAGATTCTATGGCTACACCTTC
.	TRBJ2-1	TRBD2	TRBV4-2	CASSQDWPSGSNEQFF	TGTGCCAGCAGCCAAGATTGGCCTAGCGGGAGTAATGAGCAGTTCTTC
.	TRBJ1-1	.	TRBV4-2	CASSQGGGMNTEAFF	TGTGCCAGCAGCCAAGGTGGGGGAATGAACACTGAAGCTTTCTTT
.	TRBJ1-2	.	TRBV2	CASSEVSYYGHTF	TGTGCCAGCAGTGAGGTGTCGTACTATGGCCACACCTTC
once	TRBJ2-7	TRBD2	TRBV5-1	CASSRTSGSYEQYF	TGCGCCAGCAGCCGGACTAGCGGCTCCTACGAGCAGTACTTC
.	TRBJ2-7	.	TRBV5-1	CASSLARGPDEQYF	TGCGCCAGCAGCTTGGCTCGGGGTCCCGACGAGCAGTACTTC
.	TRBJ1-1	.	TRBV2	CASSFASETEAFF	TGTGCCAGCAGCTTCGCATCCGAGACTGAAGCTTTCTTT
.	TRBJ1-1	.	TRBV28	CASRPGDTEAFF	TGTGCCAGCAGACCAGGGGACACTGAAGCTTTCTTT
.	TRBJ2-5	TRBD1	TRBV10-3	CAISVGQASETQYF	TGTGCCATCAGTGTGGGACAGGCCTCCGAGACCCAGTACTTC
.	TRBJ1-2	TRBD1	TRBV6-5	CASSMTGFDNYGYTF	TGTGCCAGCAGTATGACAGGGTTCGATAACTATGGCTACACCTTC
.	TRBJ1-1	.	TRBV11-3	CASSPRGGTEAFF	TGTGCCAGCAGCCCTAGGGGGGGCACTGAAGCTTTCTTT
.	TRBJ2-7	TRBD2	TRBV4-1	CASSLHVTSTREQYF	TGCGCCAGCAGCCTACACGTGACTAGCACTCGAGAGCAGTACTTC
.	TRBJ2-1	.	TRBV7-3	CASSLIGQTFNEQFF	TGTGCCAGCAGCTTAATTGGGCAGACCTTTAATGAGCAGTTCTTC
.	TRBJ2-7	TRBD2	TRBV7-6	CASSLAPTSGSGEQYF	TGTGCCAGCAGCTTAGCGCCGACTAGCGGGAGTGGCGAGCAGTACTTC
.	TRBJ2-7	TRBD1	TRBV23-1	CASSQVQSDMTGGSREQYF	TGCGCCAGCAGTCAGGTCCAATCAGACATGACAGGGGGTTCGCGGGAGCAGTACTTC
.	TRBJ1-1	.	TRBV19	CASSVTVVNTEAFF	TGTGCCAGTAGTGTAACAGTAGTGAACACTGAAGCTTTCTTT
.	TRBJ2-6	.	TRBV7-9	CASRLPLGGANVLTF	TGTGCCAGCAGACTACCCCTAGGCGGGGCCAACGTCCTGACTTTC
.	TRBJ2-5	TRBD1	TRBV2	CASTRDREETQYF	TGTGCCAGCACCCGGGACAGGGAAGAGACCCAGTACTTC
.	TRBJ2-3	TRBD2	TRBV19	CASSRLAGGRTDTQYF	TGTGCCAGTAGTAGACTAGCGGGAGGGCGCACAGATACGCAGTATTTT
.	TRBJ2-6	.	TRBV5-1	CASSLGPGLTSGANVLTF	TGCGCCAGCAGCTTGGGACCGGGGCTCACCTCTGGGGCCAACGTCCTGACTTTC
few	TRBJ2-6	.	TRBV19	CASSIDGTGLANVLTF	TGTGCCAGTAGTATAGATGGGACGGGACTGGCCAACGTCCTGACTTTC
.	TRBJ1-6	.	TRBV5-6	CASSSPGTDSPLHF	TGTGCCAGCAGCTCTCCCGGGACCGATTCACCCCTCCACTTT
.	TRBJ2-1	.	TRBV28	CASRTFLNNEQFF	TGTGCCAGCAGGACCTTCCTTAACAATGAGCAGTTCTTC
.	TRBJ2-1	.	TRBV11-2	CASSLRGGGYEQFF	TGTGCCAGCAGCTTACGGGGAGGTGGCTATGAGCAGTTCTTC
.	TRBJ2-6	TRBD1	TRBV28	CASRLGGQGTSGANVLTF	TGTGCCAGCAGACTGGGAGGACAGGGGACGTCTGGGGCCAACGTCCTGACTTTC
.	TRBJ1-1	TRBD1	TRBV28	CASITGQGGDTEAFF	TGTGCCAGCATCACTGGACAGGGAGGGGACACTGAAGCTTTCTTT
.	TRBJ1-6	.	TRBV11-2	CASSPQENSPLHF	TGTGCCAGCAGCCCACAGGAGAATTCACCCCTCCACTTT
.	TRBJ2-7	.	TRBV28	CASSLGQLFYEQYF	TGTGCCAGCAGTTTGGGGCAGCTATTCTACGAGCAGTACTTC
.	TRBJ1-2	.	TRBV6-1	CASSEVSGVGYTF	TGTGCCAGCAGTGAAGTATCCGGGGTAGGCTACACCTTC